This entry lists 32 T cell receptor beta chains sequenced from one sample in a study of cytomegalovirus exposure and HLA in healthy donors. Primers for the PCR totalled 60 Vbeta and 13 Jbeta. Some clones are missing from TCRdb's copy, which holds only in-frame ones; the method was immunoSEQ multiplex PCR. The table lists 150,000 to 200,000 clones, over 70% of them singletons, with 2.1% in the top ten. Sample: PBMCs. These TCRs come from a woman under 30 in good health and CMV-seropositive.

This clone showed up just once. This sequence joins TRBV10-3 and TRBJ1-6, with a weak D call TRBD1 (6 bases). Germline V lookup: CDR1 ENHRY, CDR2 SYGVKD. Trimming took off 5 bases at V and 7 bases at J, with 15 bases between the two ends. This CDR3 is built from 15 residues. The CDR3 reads CAISWGRGLNSPLHF. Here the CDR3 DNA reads TGTGCCATCAGTTGGGGGCGCGGATTGAATTCACCCCTCCACTTT.

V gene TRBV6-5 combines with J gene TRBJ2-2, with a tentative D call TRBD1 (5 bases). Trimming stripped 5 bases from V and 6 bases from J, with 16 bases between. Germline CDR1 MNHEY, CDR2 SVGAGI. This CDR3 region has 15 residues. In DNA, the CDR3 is TGTGCCAGCAGTGCTCCCGGTGGGGCATCCGGGGAGCTGTTTTTT. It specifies CASSAPGGASGELFF.

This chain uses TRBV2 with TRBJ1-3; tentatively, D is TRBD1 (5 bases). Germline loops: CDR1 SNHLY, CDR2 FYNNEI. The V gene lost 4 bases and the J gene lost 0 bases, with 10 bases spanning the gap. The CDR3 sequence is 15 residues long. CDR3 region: CASSGGGDSGNTIYF. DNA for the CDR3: TGTGCCAGCAGTGGGGGAGGGGACTCTGGAAACACCATATATTTT. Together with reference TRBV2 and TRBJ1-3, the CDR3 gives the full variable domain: EPEVTQTPSHQVTQMGQEVILRCVPISNHLYFYWYRQILGQKVEFLVSFYNNEISEKSEIFDDQFSVERPDGSNFTLKIRSTKLEDSAMYFCASSGGGDSGNTIYFGEGSWLTVV.

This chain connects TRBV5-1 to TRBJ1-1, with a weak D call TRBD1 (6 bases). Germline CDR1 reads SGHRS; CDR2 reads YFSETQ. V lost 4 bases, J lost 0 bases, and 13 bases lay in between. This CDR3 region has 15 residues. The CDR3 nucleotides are TGCGCCAGCAGCCAGACTCAGGGGCTGAACACTGAAGCTTTCTTT. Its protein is CASSQTQGLNTEAFF.

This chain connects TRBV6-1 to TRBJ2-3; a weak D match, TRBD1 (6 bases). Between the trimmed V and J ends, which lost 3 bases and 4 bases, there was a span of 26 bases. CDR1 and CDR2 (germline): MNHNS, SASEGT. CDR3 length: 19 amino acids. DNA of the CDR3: TGTGCCAGCAGTGAGCGACCTTATACTGCTGGGGCAGGGGCAGATACGCAGTATTTT. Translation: CASSERPYTAGAGADTQYF.

The CDR3 DNA sequence: TGCGCCAGCAGCCAACTAGATGAAAAACTGTTTTTT. Translation gives CASSQLDEKLFF. The chain employs TRBV4-3 and TRBJ1-4; no clear D gene. CDR1 LGHNA and CDR2 YSLEER come from the germline V gene. V lost 2 bases, J lost 6 bases, and 4 bases lay in between. The CDR3 sequence is 12 residues long.

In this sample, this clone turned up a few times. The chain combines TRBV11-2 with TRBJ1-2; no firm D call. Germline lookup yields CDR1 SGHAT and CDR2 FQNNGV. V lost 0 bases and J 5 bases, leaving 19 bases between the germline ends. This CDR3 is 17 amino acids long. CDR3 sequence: CASSLDSALEAGYGYTF. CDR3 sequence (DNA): TGTGCCAGCAGCTTAGATTCGGCCCTGGAGGCGGGATATGGCTACACCTTC.

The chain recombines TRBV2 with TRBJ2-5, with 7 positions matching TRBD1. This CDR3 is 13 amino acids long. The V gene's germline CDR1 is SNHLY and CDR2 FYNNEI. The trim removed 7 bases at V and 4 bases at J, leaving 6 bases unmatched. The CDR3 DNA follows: TGTGCCAGCAATCAGGGGGTCCGAGAGACCCAGTACTTC. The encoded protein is CASNQGVRETQYF.

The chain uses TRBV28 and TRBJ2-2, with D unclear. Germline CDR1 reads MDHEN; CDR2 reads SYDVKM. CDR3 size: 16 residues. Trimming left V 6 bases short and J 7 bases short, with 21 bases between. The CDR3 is CASSPFDWPSIGELFF. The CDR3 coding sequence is TGTGCCAGCAGCCCATTCGATTGGCCAAGTATCGGGGAGCTGTTTTTT.

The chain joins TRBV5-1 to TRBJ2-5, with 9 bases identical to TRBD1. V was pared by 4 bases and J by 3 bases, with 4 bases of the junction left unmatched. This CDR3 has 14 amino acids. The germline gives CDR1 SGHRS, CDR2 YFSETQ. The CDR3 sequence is CASSRGQGKETQYF. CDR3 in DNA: TGCGCCAGCAGCCGTGGACAGGGGAAAGAGACCCAGTACTTC.

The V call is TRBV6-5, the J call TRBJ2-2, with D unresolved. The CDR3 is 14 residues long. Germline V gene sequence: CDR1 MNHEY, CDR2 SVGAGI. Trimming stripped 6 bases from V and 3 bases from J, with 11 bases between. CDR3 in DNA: TGTGCCAGCAGCCTGCTCCAGTACACCGGGGAGCTGTTTTTT. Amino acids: CASSLLQYTGELFF.

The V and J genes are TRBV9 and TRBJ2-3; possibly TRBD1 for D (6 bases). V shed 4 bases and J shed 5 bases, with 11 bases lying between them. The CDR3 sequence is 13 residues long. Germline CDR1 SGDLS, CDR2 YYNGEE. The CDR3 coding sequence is TGTGCCAGCAGCCGGGACAATGGAGATACGCAGTATTTT. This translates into CASSRDNGDTQYF.

CDR3: CASTRGKYSNQPQHF. CDR3 in DNA: TGTGCCAGCACCAGGGGAAAATATAGCAATCAGCCCCAGCATTTT. The rearrangement links TRBV2 to TRBJ1-5; TRBD1 is a possible D gene (6 bases). The CDR3 is 15 amino acids. In germline, CDR1 is SNHLY, CDR2 FYNNEI. Trimming stripped 7 bases from V and 0 bases from J, with 13 bases between.

The CDR3 nucleotides are TGTGCCAGCAGTTCAGGGGCCGTTGGCTACACCTTC. Its protein is CASSSGAVGYTF. The V gene is TRBV6-6, the J gene TRBJ1-2; possible D gene TRBD1, 6 bases. The CDR3 consists of 12 residues. From germline, CDR1 is MNHNY and CDR2 SVGAGI (reference sequence). Trimming took 4 bases from V and 7 from J, leaving 10 bases between them.

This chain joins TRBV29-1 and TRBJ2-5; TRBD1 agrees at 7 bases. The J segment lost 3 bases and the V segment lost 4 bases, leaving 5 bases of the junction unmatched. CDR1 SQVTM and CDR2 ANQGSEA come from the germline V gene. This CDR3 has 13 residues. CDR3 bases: TGCAGCGTTGGGTATCAGGGGGAAGAGACCCAGTACTTC. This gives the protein CSVGYQGEETQYF. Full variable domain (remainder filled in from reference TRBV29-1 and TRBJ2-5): SAVISQKPSRDICQRGTSLTIQCQVDSQVTMMFWYRQQPGQSLTLIATANQGSEATYESGFVIDKFPISRPNLTFSTLTVSNMSPEDSSIYLCSVGYQGEETQYFGPGTRLLVL.

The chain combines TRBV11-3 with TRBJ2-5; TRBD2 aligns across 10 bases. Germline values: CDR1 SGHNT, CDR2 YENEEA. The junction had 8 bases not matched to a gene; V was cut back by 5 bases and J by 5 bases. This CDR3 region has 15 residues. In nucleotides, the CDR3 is TGTGCCAGCAGCCCGCCTGAGCGGGGGGGCGAGACCCAGTACTTC. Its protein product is CASSPPERGGETQYF.

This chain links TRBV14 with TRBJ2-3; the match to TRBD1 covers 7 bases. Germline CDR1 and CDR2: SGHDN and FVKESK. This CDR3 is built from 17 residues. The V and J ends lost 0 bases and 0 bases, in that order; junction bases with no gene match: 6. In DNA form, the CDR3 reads TGTGCCAGCAGCCAAGAAAAACAGGGGTGGAGCACAGATACGCAGTATTTT. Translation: CASSQEKQGWSTDTQYF.

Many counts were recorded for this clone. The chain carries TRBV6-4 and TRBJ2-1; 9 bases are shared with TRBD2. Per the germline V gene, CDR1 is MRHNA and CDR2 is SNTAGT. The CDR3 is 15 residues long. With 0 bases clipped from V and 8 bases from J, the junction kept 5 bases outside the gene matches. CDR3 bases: TGTGCCAGCAGTGACTCGTACAGCGGGGGGCATGAGCAGTTCTTC. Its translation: CASSDSYSGGHEQFF.

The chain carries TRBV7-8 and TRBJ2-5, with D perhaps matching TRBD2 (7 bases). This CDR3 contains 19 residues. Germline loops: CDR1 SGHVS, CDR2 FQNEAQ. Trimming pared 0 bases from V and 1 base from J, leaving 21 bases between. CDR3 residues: CASSLAAGGRRGRQETQYF. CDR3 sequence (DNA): TGTGCCAGCAGCTTAGCCGCCGGGGGTAGGCGGGGGCGCCAAGAGACCCAGTACTTC.

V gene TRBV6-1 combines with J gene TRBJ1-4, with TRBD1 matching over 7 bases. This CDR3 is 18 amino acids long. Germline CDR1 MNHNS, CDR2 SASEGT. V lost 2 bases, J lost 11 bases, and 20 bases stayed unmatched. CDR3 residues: CASSENGGEGAPIGKLFF. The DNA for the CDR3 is TGTGCCAGCAGTGAAAACGGCGGAGAGGGGGCGCCAATCGGGAAACTGTTTTTT.

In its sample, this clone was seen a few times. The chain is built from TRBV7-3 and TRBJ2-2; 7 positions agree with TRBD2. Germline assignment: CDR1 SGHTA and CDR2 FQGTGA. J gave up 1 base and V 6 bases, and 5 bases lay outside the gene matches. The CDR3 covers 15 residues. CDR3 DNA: TGTGCCAGCAGTAGCGGCGGGGGGAACACCGGGGAGCTGTTTTTT. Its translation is CASSSGGGNTGELFF.

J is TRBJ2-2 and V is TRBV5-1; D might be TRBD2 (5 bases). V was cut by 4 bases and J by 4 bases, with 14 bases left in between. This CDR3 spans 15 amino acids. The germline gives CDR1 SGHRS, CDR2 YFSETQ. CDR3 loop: CASSGTTGSTGELFF. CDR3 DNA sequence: TGCGCCAGCAGCGGCACAACTGGGAGCACCGGGGAGCTGTTTTTT. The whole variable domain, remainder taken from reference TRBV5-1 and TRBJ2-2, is KAGVTQTPRYLIKTRGQQVTLSCSPISGHRSVSWYQQTPGQGLQFLFEYFSETQRNKGNFPGRFSGRQFSNSRSEMNVSTLELGDSALYLCASSGTTGSTGELFFGEGSRLTVL.

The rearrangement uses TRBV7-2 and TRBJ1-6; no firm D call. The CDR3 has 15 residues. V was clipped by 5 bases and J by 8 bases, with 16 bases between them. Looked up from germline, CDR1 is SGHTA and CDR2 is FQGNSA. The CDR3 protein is CASSPLKRSDSPLHF. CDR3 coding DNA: TGTGCCAGCAGCCCACTTAAGAGAAGTGATTCACCCCTCCACTTT.

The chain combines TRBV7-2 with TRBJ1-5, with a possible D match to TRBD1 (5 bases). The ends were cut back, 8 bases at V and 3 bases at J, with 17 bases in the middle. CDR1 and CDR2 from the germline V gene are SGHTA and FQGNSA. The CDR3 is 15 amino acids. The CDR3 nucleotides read TGTGCCAGCGGGAAATTTAGGGACTCCAATCAGCCCCAGCATTTT. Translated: CASGKFRDSNQPQHF. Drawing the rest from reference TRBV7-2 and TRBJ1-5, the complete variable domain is GAGVSQSPSNKVTEKGKDVELRCDPISGHTALYWYRQSLGQGLEFLIYFQGNSAPDKSGLPSDRFSAERTGGSVSTLTIQRTQQEDSAVYLCASGKFRDSNQPQHFGDGTRLSIL.

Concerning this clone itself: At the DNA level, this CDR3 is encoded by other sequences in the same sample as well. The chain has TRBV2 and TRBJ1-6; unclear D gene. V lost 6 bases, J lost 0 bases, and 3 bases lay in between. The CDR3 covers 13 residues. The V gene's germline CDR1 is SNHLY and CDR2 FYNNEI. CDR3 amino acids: CASSSSYNSPLHF. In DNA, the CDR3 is TGTGCCAGCAGCAGCTCCTATAATTCACCCCTCCACTTT.

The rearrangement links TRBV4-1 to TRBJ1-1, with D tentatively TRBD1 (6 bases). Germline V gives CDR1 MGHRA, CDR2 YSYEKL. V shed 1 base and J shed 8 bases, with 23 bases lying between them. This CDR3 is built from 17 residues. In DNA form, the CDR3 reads TGCGCCAGCAGCCAAGTGTTAGGGGGAGGGTACTCTTTGGAAGCTTTCTTT. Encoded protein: CASSQVLGGGYSLEAFF.

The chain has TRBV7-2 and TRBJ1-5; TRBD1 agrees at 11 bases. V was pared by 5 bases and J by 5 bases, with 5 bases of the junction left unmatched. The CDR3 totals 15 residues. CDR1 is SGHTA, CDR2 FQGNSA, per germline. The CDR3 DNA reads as TGTGCCAGCAGCGTCCGGACAGGGGGCGATCAGCCCCAGCATTTT. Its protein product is CASSVRTGGDQPQHF.

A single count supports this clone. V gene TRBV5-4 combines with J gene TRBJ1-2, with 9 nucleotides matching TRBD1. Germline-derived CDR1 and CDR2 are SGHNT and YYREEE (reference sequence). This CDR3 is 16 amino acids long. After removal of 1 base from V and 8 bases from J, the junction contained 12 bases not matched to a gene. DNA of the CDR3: TGTGCCAGCAGCTTGTATCCGGGACAGGGAATGAGAGGCTACACCTTC. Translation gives CASSLYPGQGMRGYTF.

CDR3 DNA: TGTGCCAGCAGTTACGGGGGGGCGATTAACACCGGGGAGCTGTTTTTT. It translates to CASSYGGAINTGELFF. The V and J genes are TRBV6-5 and TRBJ2-2; D perhaps matches TRBD2 (7 bases). Deletions cut 2 bases from V and 2 bases from J, with 12 bases between. CDR3 size: 16 residues. Germline lookup yields CDR1 MNHEY and CDR2 SVGAGI.

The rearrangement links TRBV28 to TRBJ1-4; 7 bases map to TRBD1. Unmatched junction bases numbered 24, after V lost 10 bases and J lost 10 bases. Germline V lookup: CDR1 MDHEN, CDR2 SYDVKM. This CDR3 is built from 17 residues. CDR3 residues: CATALMRTGTVFGKLFF. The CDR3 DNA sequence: TGTGCCACCGCCTTAATGCGGACAGGAACGGTTTTTGGAAAACTGTTTTTT. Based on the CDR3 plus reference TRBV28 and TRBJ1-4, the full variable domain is DVKVTQSSRYLVKRTGEKVFLECVQDMDHENMFWYRQDPGLGLRLIYFSYDVKMKEKGDIPEGYSVSREKKERFSLILESASTNQTSMYLCATALMRTGTVFGKLFFGSGTQLSVL.

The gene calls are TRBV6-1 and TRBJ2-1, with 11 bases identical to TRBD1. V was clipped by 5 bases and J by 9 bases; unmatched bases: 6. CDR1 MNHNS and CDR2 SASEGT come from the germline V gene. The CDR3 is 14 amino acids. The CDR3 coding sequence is TGTGCCAGCAGTATAGGACAGGGGGCGTTTGAGCAGTTCTTC. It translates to CASSIGQGAFEQFF.

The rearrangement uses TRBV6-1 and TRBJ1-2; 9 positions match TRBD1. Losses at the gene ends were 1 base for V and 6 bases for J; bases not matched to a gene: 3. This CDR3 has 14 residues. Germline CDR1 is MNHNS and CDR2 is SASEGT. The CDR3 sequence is CASSEGTGGNGYTF. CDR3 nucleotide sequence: TGTGCCAGCAGTGAAGGAACAGGGGGCAATGGCTACACCTTC.